The 9 T cell receptor beta chains in this list originate from one sample, sequenced in a study of identical twins' blood T cells. From the 5' RACE reads, TCRdb called clonotypes with MiXCR, one entry per CDR3 protein. In the table there are 350,000 to 400,000 distinct CDR3 sequences, about 28% of which are singletons. Source material: PBMCs. These receptors came from a woman between 18 and 49 years old in good health.

This clonotype showed up just a few times. The chain couples TRBV20-1 to TRBJ2-6, with TRBD1 matching over 7 bases. Germline-derived CDR1 and CDR2 are DFQATT and SNEGSKA (reference sequence). V was pared by 5 bases and J by 0 bases, with 4 bases of the junction left unmatched. There are 15 residues in the CDR3. CDR3 residues: CSARDRLSGANVLTF. CDR3 in DNA: TGCAGTGCTCGGGACAGACTCTCTGGGGCCAACGTCCTGACTTTC.

This clonotype was observed a few times. The chain uses TRBV9 and TRBJ2-1, with D uncertain. Per the germline V gene, CDR1 is SGDLS and CDR2 is YYNGEE. This CDR3 spans 12 amino acids. V lost 3 bases and J 6 bases, leaving 7 bases between the germline ends. The CDR3 reads CASSGFPNEQFF. Here the CDR3 DNA reads TGTGCCAGCAGCGGGTTTCCCAATGAGCAGTTCTTC. Drawing the rest from reference TRBV9 and TRBJ2-1, the complete variable domain is DSGVTQTPKHLITATGQRVTLRCSPRSGDLSVYWYQQSLDQGLQFLIQYYNGEERAKGNILERFSAQQFPDLHSELNLSSLELGDSALYFCASSGFPNEQFFGPGTRLTVL.

The chain recombines TRBV25-1 with TRBJ1-2; D is unclear. Germline assignment: CDR1 MGHDK and CDR2 SYGVNS. This CDR3 is built from 14 residues. Trimming left V 3 bases short and J 2 bases short, with 10 bases between. For the CDR3, the DNA is TGTGCCAGCAGTGACCCCAATAGGAACTATGGCTACACCTTC. Its translation: CASSDPNRNYGYTF.

The gene calls are TRBV7-9 and TRBJ2-1; 10 bases are shared with TRBD2. Germline loops: CDR1 SEHNR, CDR2 FQNEAQ (reference sequence). The CDR3 has 15 amino acids. V lost 5 bases and J lost 5; bases outside the gene matches: 6. CDR3 loop: CASSPWTSGHNEQFF. The CDR3, as DNA: TGTGCCAGCAGCCCCTGGACTAGCGGTCACAATGAGCAGTTCTTC.

On this clonotype itself: This may arise from a read error, as a much more abundant clone is one base away. The chain has TRBV29-1 and TRBJ1-2; tentatively, D is TRBD1 (6 bases). The CDR3 contains 11 residues. Germline V lookup: CDR1 SQVTM, CDR2 ANQGSEA. V was shortened by 5 bases and J by 7 bases, with 11 bases between the two germline ends. The CDR3 coding sequence is TGCAGCGTTTATGGGGGCGGTGGCTACACCTTC. Amino acid sequence: CSVYGGGGYTF.

The chain is built from TRBV5-1 and TRBJ1-1; D gene unclear. Per the germline V gene, CDR1 is SGHRS and CDR2 is YFSETQ. The length of the CDR3 is 14 residues. V gave up 0 bases and J gave up 4 bases, with 10 bases separating them. This chain's CDR3 is CASSLDPESTEAFF. The CDR3 DNA reads TGCGCCAGCAGCTTGGACCCGGAGAGCACTGAAGCTTTCTTT.

The V gene is TRBV7-9, the J gene TRBJ1-2; D possibly corresponds to TRBD1 (5 bases). Germline assignment: CDR1 SEHNR and CDR2 FQNEAQ (reference sequence). This CDR3 is built from 13 residues. The V end was cut by 8 bases, the J end by 9 bases, with 19 bases between. CDR3 loop: CASYAEGTGSYTF. CDR3 coding DNA: TGTGCCAGCTACGCGGAGGGGACTGGAAGCTACACCTTC.

The rearrangement links TRBV19 to TRBJ1-1, with unresolved D. Germline V gene data show CDR1 as LNHDA and CDR2 as SQIVND (reference sequence). The V gene lost 4 bases and the J gene lost 1 base, with 7 bases spanning the gap. CDR3 length: 13 residues. CDR3 sequence (DNA): TGTGCCAGTAGTAATCTGAGGAACACTGAAGCTTTCTTT. Its translation: CASSNLRNTEAFF.

This clonotype showed up many times. V is TRBV20-1 and J is TRBJ1-2, with D unclear. Between the trimmed V and J ends, which lost 3 bases and 8 bases, there was a span of 13 bases. CDR3 length: 12 residues. Germline assignment: CDR1 DFQATT and CDR2 SNEGSKA (reference sequence). The CDR3 coding sequence is TGCAGTGCTAGTTCGCTGCGGAACGGCTACACCTTC. It translates to CSASSLRNGYTF.